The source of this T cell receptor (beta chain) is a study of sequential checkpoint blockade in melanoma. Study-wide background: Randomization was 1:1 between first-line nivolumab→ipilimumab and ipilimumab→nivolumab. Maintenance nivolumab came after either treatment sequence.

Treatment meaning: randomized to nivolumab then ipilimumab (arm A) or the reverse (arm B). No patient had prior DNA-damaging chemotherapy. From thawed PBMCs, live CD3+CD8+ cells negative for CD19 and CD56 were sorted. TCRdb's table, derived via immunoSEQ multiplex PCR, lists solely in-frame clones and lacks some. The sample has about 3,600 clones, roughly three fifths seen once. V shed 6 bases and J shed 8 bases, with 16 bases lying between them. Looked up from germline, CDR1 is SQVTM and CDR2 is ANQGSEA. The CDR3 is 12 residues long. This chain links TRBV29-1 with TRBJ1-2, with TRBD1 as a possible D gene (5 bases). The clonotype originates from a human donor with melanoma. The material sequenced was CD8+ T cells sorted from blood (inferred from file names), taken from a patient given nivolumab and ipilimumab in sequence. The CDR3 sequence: CSVAGQLGGYTF. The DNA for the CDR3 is TGCAGCGTCGCCGGACAACTGGGCGGCTACACCTTC.